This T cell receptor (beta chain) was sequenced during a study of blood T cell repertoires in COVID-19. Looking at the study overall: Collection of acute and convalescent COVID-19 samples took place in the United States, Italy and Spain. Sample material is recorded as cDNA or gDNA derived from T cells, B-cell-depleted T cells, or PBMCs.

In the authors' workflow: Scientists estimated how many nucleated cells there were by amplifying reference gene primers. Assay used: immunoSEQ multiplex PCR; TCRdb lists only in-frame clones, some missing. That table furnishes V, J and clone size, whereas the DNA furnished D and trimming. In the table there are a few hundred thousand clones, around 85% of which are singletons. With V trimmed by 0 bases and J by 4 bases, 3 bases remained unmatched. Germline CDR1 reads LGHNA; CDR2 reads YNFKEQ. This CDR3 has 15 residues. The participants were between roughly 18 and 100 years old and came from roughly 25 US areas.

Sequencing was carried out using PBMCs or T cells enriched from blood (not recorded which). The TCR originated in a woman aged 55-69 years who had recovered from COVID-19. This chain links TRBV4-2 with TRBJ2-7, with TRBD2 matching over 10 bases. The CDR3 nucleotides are TGTGCCAGCAGCCAAGAAGCGGGGGGGAATTACGAGCAGTACGTC. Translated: CASSQEAGGNYEQYV.